One and the same sample provided the 13 T cell receptor beta chains below, sequenced in a study of shared clonotypes between healthy human individuals. Produced via immunoSEQ multiplex PCR; TCRdb's table is partial and in-frame only. The table shows around 510,000 clones, with around three quarters occurring only once. The sequenced material came from PBMCs. The receptors originated from a middle-aged woman in good health. Some clones in this sample may be carry-over from other donors' samples.

The chain employs TRBV5-8 and TRBJ2-7; D might be TRBD2 (5 bases). CDR1 and CDR2 from the germline V gene are SGHTS and YDEGEE. Trimming cost V 4 bases and J 3 bases, with 17 bases left between them. The CDR3 is made up of 15 amino acids. CDR3 nucleotide sequence: TGTGCCAGCAGCCGTCCCAGGACCAGCGGCTACGAGCAGTACTTC. Its protein is CASSRPRTSGYEQYF.

This clone was found once. V is TRBV18 and J is TRBJ1-4, with D maybe TRBD1 (5 bases). The CDR3 is 15 amino acids. V lost 5 bases to trimming and J lost 7 bases, with 17 bases between them. In germline, CDR1 is KGHSH, CDR2 LQKENI. The CDR3 region is CASSAPVQGSEKLFF. Here the CDR3 DNA reads TGTGCCAGCTCAGCTCCGGTGCAGGGCAGTGAAAAACTGTTTTTT.

J is TRBJ1-2 and V is TRBV5-4; D gene ambiguous. Germline V lookup: CDR1 SGHNT, CDR2 YYREEE (reference sequence). This CDR3 comprises 13 residues. V shed 4 bases and J shed 4 bases, with 11 bases lying between them. The CDR3 reads CASSPEAVYGYTF. CDR3 DNA: TGTGCCAGCAGCCCGGAGGCGGTCTATGGCTACACCTTC.

This chain uses TRBV7-9 with TRBJ2-5, with 7 bases identical to TRBD1. The end of the DNA aligns better with TRBJ2-7, so the J call may be wrong. The germline CDR1 and CDR2 sequences are SEHNR and FQNEAQ (reference sequence). The CDR3 has 15 amino acids. The CDR3 region is CASSLRDSYSYEQYF. CDR3 bases: TGTGCCAGCAGCTTAAGGGACAGCTACTCCTACGAGCAGTACTTC.

Notes on this clone: It differs at one base from a far larger clone, so likely a read error. The rearrangement links TRBV28 to TRBJ2-7; 8 nucleotides align to TRBD2. CDR1 is MDHEN, CDR2 SYDVKM, per germline. V was pared by 7 bases and J by 3 bases, with 11 bases of the junction left unmatched. The CDR3 spans 15 residues. This chain's CDR3 is CASTTAGGSLYEQYF. DNA for the CDR3: TGTGCCAGCACCACCGCGGGGGGTTCCCTCTACGAGCAGTACTTC.

V and J are TRBV5-1 and TRBJ2-1; 9 bases fit TRBD2. The germline V gene encodes CDR1 SGHRS and CDR2 YFSETQ. This CDR3 is built from 14 residues. V shed 4 bases and J 6 bases; nucleotides not matched to a gene: 5. Here the CDR3 reads CASSGIAGVNEQFF. The CDR3 coding sequence is TGCGCCAGCAGCGGAATAGCGGGAGTCAATGAGCAGTTCTTC.

The V call is TRBV9, the J call TRBJ1-1; D is ambiguous. Germline CDR1 SGDLS, CDR2 YYNGEE. The CDR3 consists of 13 residues. The germline V and J ends were trimmed by 0 bases and 6 bases, with 9 bases remaining between them. Here the CDR3 DNA reads TGTGCCAGCAGCGTAGCTACTCTTTCTGAAGCTTTCTTT. It yields the protein CASSVATLSEAFF.

This chain connects TRBV30 to TRBJ2-7; 8 nucleotides match TRBD1. From germline, CDR1 is GTSNPN and CDR2 SVGIG (reference sequence). The CDR3 runs to 15 residues. Trimming cost V 4 bases and J 2 bases; bases outside gene matches: 10. The CDR3 DNA follows: TGTGCCTGGAAAGACAGGGACAGGTGGACCTACGAGCAGTACTTC. It encodes CAWKDRDRWTYEQYF. Looking up the rest from reference TRBV30 and TRBJ2-7 gives the full variable domain: SQTIHQWPATLVQPVGSPLSLECTVEGTSNPNLYWYRQAAGRGLQLLFYSVGIGQISSEVPQNLSASRPQDRQFILSSKKLLLSDSGFYLCAWKDRDRWTYEQYFGPGTRLTVT.

The rearrangement links TRBV7-2 to TRBJ2-6; unclear D gene. The CDR3 covers 15 residues. Germline V gives CDR1 SGHTA, CDR2 FQGNSA. V lost 2 bases and J lost 2, with 7 bases in between. The CDR3 DNA sequence: TGTGCCAGCAGCTTAATGGCCACTGGGGCCAACGTCCTGACTTTC. Translated, it gives CASSLMATGANVLTF.

This clone was found many times. One end of the junction does not line up with germline, which may come from a read error. The same CDR3 can be traced to other DNA sequences in this sample. The chain carries TRBV7-7 and TRBJ2-1, with D unclear. CDR1 and CDR2 (germline): SSHAT, FNYEAQ (reference sequence). The CDR3 is made up of 9 amino acids. The CDR3 is CASSRLWVF. CDR3 nucleotide sequence: TGTGCTAGCAGCCGCCTCTGGGTCTTC.

This sequence joins TRBV9 and TRBJ1-2; D uncertain. The CDR3 loop spans 14 amino acids. Trimming removed 4 bases from V and 6 bases from J, with 16 bases in between. Germline V gene sequence: CDR1 SGDLS, CDR2 YYNGEE. The CDR3 loop is CASSIISGSDGYTF. CDR3 nucleotide sequence: TGTGCCAGCAGCATAATATCCGGTAGCGATGGCTACACCTTC.

The V and J genes are TRBV4-2 and TRBJ2-7, with 7 bases identical to TRBD2. There are 17 residues in the CDR3. Trimming cost V 5 bases and J 2 bases; bases outside gene matches: 15. Looked up from germline, CDR1 is LGHNA and CDR2 is YNFKEQ. The CDR3 DNA sequence: TGTGCCAGCAGCTTGGGTGGCGTCGGGGGGAACCCCTACGAGCAGTACTTC. Encoded protein: CASSLGGVGGNPYEQYF.

The chain recombines TRBV19 with TRBJ1-5, with unresolved D. Trimming stripped 5 bases from V and 0 bases from J, with 8 bases between. The CDR3 sequence is 14 residues long. The V gene's germline CDR1 is LNHDA and CDR2 SQIVND (reference sequence). The CDR3 nucleotides read TGTGCCAGTAGTTCGGAGATTAGCAATCAGCCCCAGCATTTT. As protein: CASSSEISNQPQHF.